This TCR beta chain was profiled in a study of T cells expressing NK-cell markers. Study-wide background: It was sorted CD3+CD56-NKG2C+, CD3+CD56+NKG2C- and CD3+CD56+NKG2C+ T cells that provided the TCR beta repertoires.

TCRdb re-called the 5' RACE reads and gives one entry per CDR3 protein, without DNA. The sample table sets out about 460,000 distinct CDR3 sequences. The CDR3 spans 15 residues. Germline loops: CDR1 WSHSY, CDR2 SAAADI. This chain connects TRBV10-2 to TRBJ2-3; checking the TCRdb D call of TRBD1 is not possible without DNA. The sequenced material came from blood T cells: a sorted CD56 or NKG2C T cell subset, CD4+ or CD8+ T cells, or bulk PBMC T cells (not recorded which). The clonotype was recovered from a woman in her fifties or sixties in good health. CDR3 region: CASSEKGPGSDTQYF.